Each of the 22 T cell receptor beta chains below was sequenced from the same sample in a study of T cell changes during pregnancy in multiple sclerosis. This table comes from immunoSEQ multiplex PCR, and its TCRdb copy is limited to in-frame clones, with some not included. Among about 43,000 clones listed, roughly 93% were seen once. The sequencing sample was made of PBMCs (not recorded whether the cells were cultured). The receptor source for this set is a female donor with multiple sclerosis, enrolled in a pregnancy study.

This clone came up once. The J gene is TRBJ2-3, the V gene TRBV21-1; the table assigns TRBD2, which was not confirmed against the DNA. TRBV21-1 is reported as a pseudogene. The length of the CDR3 is 16 residues. CDR3: CASSKRLAGPTDTQYF. In nucleotides, the CDR3 is TGTGCCAGCAGCAAGAGATTAGCGGGACCTACAGATACGCAGTATTTT.

The chain is built from TRBV25-1 and TRBJ2-1; D gene ambiguous. V lost 4 bases and J lost 2, with 9 bases in between. This CDR3 is built from 14 residues. Germline loops: CDR1 MGHDK, CDR2 SYGVNS. DNA of the CDR3: TGTGCCAGCAGTGGGATGAGGCCCTACAATGAGCAGTTCTTC. Amino acids: CASSGMRPYNEQFF. The full variable domain, in which reference TRBV25-1 and TRBJ2-1 provide the parts outside the CDR3, is EADIYQTPRYLVIGTGKKITLECSQTMGHDKMYWYQQDPGMELHLIHYSYGVNSTEKGDLSSESTVSRIRTEHFPLTLESARPSHTSQYLCASSGMRPYNEQFFGPGTRLTVL.

This chain links TRBV6-5 with TRBJ1-2; unclear D gene. Germline V lookup: CDR1 MNHEY, CDR2 SVGAGI. The CDR3 extends over 14 amino acids. V gave up 2 bases and J gave up 4 bases, with 11 bases separating them. This chain's CDR3 is CASSYDGDSYGYTF. DNA for the CDR3: TGTGCCAGCAGTTACGATGGGGATAGCTATGGCTACACCTTC.

The chain carries TRBV9 and TRBJ1-1; D remains unclear. Trimming removed 4 bases from V and 1 base from J, with 11 bases in between. CDR1 SGDLS and CDR2 YYNGEE come from the germline V gene. This CDR3 is built from 14 residues. The CDR3 here is CASSLSSQNTEAFF. CDR3 nucleotide sequence: TGTGCCAGCAGCCTAAGTTCCCAGAACACTGAAGCTTTCTTT.

This chain links TRBV30 with TRBJ2-2; D gene uncertain. CDR3 size: 13 residues. Trimming cost V 0 bases and J 7 bases, with 9 bases left between them. Germline CDR1 reads GTSNPN; CDR2 reads SVGIG (reference sequence). This chain's CDR3 is CAWSVQLGGELFF. CDR3 DNA sequence: TGTGCCTGGAGTGTTCAGTTGGGCGGGGAGCTGTTTTTT.

The rearrangement uses TRBV2 and TRBJ2-2, with 7 bases aligning to TRBD1. This CDR3 has 15 amino acids. CDR1 and CDR2 (germline): SNHLY, FYNNEI. V shed 5 bases, J shed 7 bases, and the junction held 10 bases outside the gene matches. DNA for the CDR3: TGTGCCAGCAGTACGGGGCACAGGGGAATCGGGGAGCTGTTTTTT. It yields the protein CASSTGHRGIGELFF.

Only one count was recorded for this clone. The chain joins TRBV5-1 to TRBJ2-1; D is uncertain. There are 12 residues in the CDR3. V lost 1 base, J lost 3 bases, and 2 bases lay in between. The germline V gene has CDR1 SGHRS and CDR2 YFSETQ. This chain's CDR3 is CASSLSYNEQFF. DNA for the CDR3: TGCGCCAGCAGCTTGAGCTACAATGAGCAGTTCTTC.

CDR3 DNA sequence: TGTGCCAGCAGTTTATTGGGTATGTGGGAGGGGCACACTGAAGCTTTCTTT. Its protein product is CASSLLGMWEGHTEAFF. J is TRBJ1-1 and V is TRBV27, with a weak D call TRBD1 (5 bases). Germline values: CDR1 MNHEY, CDR2 SMNVEV (reference sequence). This CDR3 contains 17 residues. Trimming stripped 1 base from V and 3 bases from J, with 18 bases between.

The V call is TRBV14, the J call TRBJ2-5, with D perhaps TRBD1 (6 bases). Looked up from germline, CDR1 is SGHDN and CDR2 is FVKESK. V lost 0 bases and J lost 1, with 12 bases in between. The CDR3 covers 16 residues. CDR3 coding DNA: TGTGCCAGCAGCCAAGATTTCAGGGGACCCCAAGAGACCCAGTACTTC. Translation gives CASSQDFRGPQETQYF.

The rearrangement joins TRBV6-1 to TRBJ1-4; no definite D call. Germline V gene lookup returns CDR1 MNHNS and CDR2 SASEGT. The CDR3 covers 14 residues. Trimming took 6 bases from V and 0 from J, leaving 8 bases between them. The CDR3 here is CASRLGATNEKLFF. Here the CDR3 DNA reads TGTGCCAGCAGACTAGGAGCAACTAATGAAAAACTGTTTTTT.

The CDR3 coding sequence is TGTGCCAGCAGCCCATATACAGGGAACGGGGAGCTGTTTTTT. Translated, it gives CASSPYTGNGELFF. This chain uses TRBV11-3 with TRBJ2-2, with D maybe TRBD1 (6 bases). The CDR3 extends over 14 amino acids. Germline CDR1 reads SGHNT; CDR2 reads YENEEA. The V and J ends lost 5 bases and 7 bases respectively, with 14 bases between them.

For the CDR3, the DNA is TGTGCCAGCAGCCTGGTAGCGGGAGACACCGGGGAGCTGTTTTTT. Protein sequence: CASSLVAGDTGELFF. The V and J genes are TRBV6-5 and TRBJ2-2, with 9 bases lining up with TRBD2. This CDR3 has 15 residues. J lost 3 bases, V lost 6 bases, and 5 bases had no gene match. CDR1 and CDR2 from the germline V gene are MNHEY and SVGAGI.

The genes are TRBV11-2 and TRBJ2-7, with D uncertain. Germline loops: CDR1 SGHAT, CDR2 FQNNGV. Trimming cost V 5 bases and J 1 base, with 18 bases left between them. This CDR3 is 16 amino acids long. The chain's CDR3 is CASSPQGGKGSYEQYF. The CDR3 DNA reads as TGTGCCAGCAGCCCCCAAGGCGGAAAGGGATCCTACGAGCAGTACTTC.

The rearrangement joins TRBV10-3 to TRBJ2-3; D uncertain. Trimming shortened V by 2 bases and J by 0 bases, and 6 bases separated the two germline ends. In germline, CDR1 is ENHRY, CDR2 SYGVKD. This CDR3 comprises 14 residues. The CDR3 loop is CAISEVSSTDTQYF. CDR3 coding DNA: TGTGCCATCAGTGAGGTCTCTAGCACAGATACGCAGTATTTT.

The rearrangement links TRBV21-1 to TRBJ2-1; no DNA check was done on the table's D call, TRBD2. TRBV21-1 is noted as a pseudogene. CDR3 length: 14 amino acids. The CDR3 reads CASSKGTSGNEQFF. The CDR3 nucleotides read TGTGCCAGCAGCAAAGGGACTAGCGGGAATGAGCAGTTCTTC.

The gene calls are TRBV28 and TRBJ1-2, with TRBD1 matching 7 bases. Losses at the gene ends were 0 bases for V and 0 bases for J; bases not matched to a gene: 13. CDR1 is MDHEN and CDR2 is SYDVKM in the germline V gene. The CDR3 covers 19 residues. Written as DNA, the CDR3 is TGTGCCAGCAGTTTATGGCCCCAACGACAGGGACAAGCTAACTATGGCTACACCTTC. It specifies CASSLWPQRQGQANYGYTF.

The chain has TRBV19 and TRBJ2-7; 11 bases fit TRBD2. V lost 4 bases, J lost 3 bases, and 5 bases stayed unmatched. The CDR3 totals 15 residues. The germline V gene has CDR1 LNHDA and CDR2 SQIVND (reference sequence). CDR3 bases: TGTGCCAGTAGTACAGGGACTAGCGGACTCTACGAGCAGTACTTC. Translating it yields CASSTGTSGLYEQYF.

This rearrangement joins TRBV7-6 to TRBJ1-1; a possible D gene is TRBD1 (5 bases). Trimming cost V 3 bases and J 5 bases, with 25 bases left between them. The germline V gene has CDR1 SGHVS and CDR2 FNYEAQ. CDR3 length equals 18 residues. For the CDR3, the DNA is TGTGCCAGCAGCTTGAATACCCCCCAAGGGGAGGGAGCTACTGAAGCTTTCTTT. This translates into CASSLNTPQGEGATEAFF.

To note about this clone: A read error may account for a junction end that differs from germline. The V gene is TRBV7-7, the J gene TRBJ2-7; D is ambiguous. Germline lookup yields CDR1 SSHAT and CDR2 FNYEAQ (reference sequence). The CDR3 is made up of 14 amino acids. The CDR3, as DNA: TGTGCTAGCAGTCCCGACATGGACTCCTACGAGCAGTACTTC. This translates into CASSPDMDSYEQYF.

This chain connects TRBV9 to TRBJ2-7; D possibly matches TRBD1 or TRBD2 (5 bases each). The germline V gene encodes CDR1 SGDLS and CDR2 YYNGEE. The CDR3 length is 15 residues. V lost 4 bases, J lost 0 bases, and 14 bases lay in between. This chain's CDR3 is CASSPRGRTSYEQYF. CDR3 nucleotide sequence: TGTGCCAGCAGCCCCCGGGGCAGGACCTCCTACGAGCAGTACTTC. The complete variable domain, with remaining parts taken from reference TRBV9 and TRBJ2-7, reads DSGVTQTPKHLITATGQRVTLRCSPRSGDLSVYWYQQSLDQGLQFLIQYYNGEERAKGNILERFSAQQFPDLHSELNLSSLELGDSALYFCASSPRGRTSYEQYFGPGTRLTVT.

The chain has TRBV2 and TRBJ1-2; D unresolved. From germline, CDR1 is SNHLY and CDR2 FYNNEI. The CDR3 is 13 amino acids. Trimming pared 1 base from V and 8 bases from J, leaving 11 bases between. The CDR3 reads CASSEETVGGYTF. The DNA of the CDR3 is TGTGCCAGCAGTGAAGAGACTGTGGGGGGCTACACCTTC.

This rearrangement joins TRBV18 to TRBJ1-1; D is undetermined. Germline V gives CDR1 KGHSH, CDR2 LQKENI. The V gene lost 6 bases and the J gene lost 1 base, with 6 bases spanning the gap. This CDR3 is 12 amino acids long. The CDR3 region has the DNA TGTGCCAGCTCCACACGGAACACTGAAGCTTTCTTT. Translated, it gives CASSTRNTEAFF.